The 11 T cell receptor beta chains given below trace back to one sample, sequenced in a study of human T cells and chemical hapten exposure. Time point defined: patch test 2, 6 weeks after DPC sensitization. As for treatment: therapeutic diphenylcyclopropenone sensitization with weekly scalp DPC. In TCRdb, the RACE reads were re-called with MiXCR into one record per CDR3 protein. The data contain roughly 24,000 distinct CDR3 sequences, 7.5% to 10% of them singletons. The sequenced sample was whole blood, obtained in connection with sensitization to the hapten diphenylcyclopropenone (DPC). The receptors shown here come from a man aged 25 to 40 with alopecia areata. Some clones in this sample may be carry-over from other donors' samples.

This clonotype was picked up many times. The V call is TRBV6-2 or TRBV6-3, the J call TRBJ2-5, with a possible D match to TRBD1 (7 bases). This CDR3 contains 17 residues. Germline values: CDR1 MNHEY, CDR2 SVGEGT. V gave up 2 bases and J gave up 1 base, with 17 bases separating them. CDR3 loop: CASSYGGTVPRQETQYF. The CDR3 bases are TGTGCCAGCAGTTACGGGGGGACAGTCCCACGCCAAGAGACCCAGTACTTC.

The chain joins TRBV29-1 to TRBJ2-3, with 9 bases matching TRBD1. The germline V gene encodes CDR1 SQVTM and CDR2 ANQGSEA. The CDR3 is 14 amino acids. V lost 6 bases to trimming and J lost 5 bases; unmatched junction nucleotides: 9. CDR3 in amino acids: CSVRTGDGGDTQYF. The CDR3 DNA follows: TGCAGCGTCCGGACAGGGGATGGGGGAGATACGCAGTATTTT.

Many counts were recorded for this clonotype. The chain is built from TRBV12-5 and TRBJ2-3, with D uncertain. This CDR3 is built from 12 residues. With 0 bases removed from V and 4 bases from J, the gap between germline ends came to 2 bases. The V gene's germline CDR1 is LGHNT and CDR2 FRNRAP. The CDR3 DNA sequence: TGTGCTAGTGGTTTGGTCCCAGATACGCAGTATTTT. It translates to CASGLVPDTQYF.

This clonotype came up many times. This chain links TRBV6-4 with TRBJ2-2, with D possibly being TRBD2 (6 bases). The CDR3 loop spans 14 amino acids. V lost 6 bases to trimming and J lost 2 bases, with 10 bases between them. Germline CDR1 MRHNA, CDR2 SNTAGT. The CDR3 nucleotides are TGTGCCAGCAGCGTGGGGACTAACACCGGGGAGCTGTTTTTT. Translation: CASSVGTNTGELFF.

This clonotype occurred many times. In DNA, the CDR3 is TGCAGTGCTAGTTCACTCAAGCCCGGGAGACTTGGAGAGACCCAGTACTTC. This sequence encodes CSASSLKPGRLGETQYF. V gene TRBV20-1 combines with J gene TRBJ2-5; tentative D call: TRBD2 (6 bases). Trimming cost V 3 bases and J 4 bases, with 24 bases left between them. Germline lookup yields CDR1 DFQATT and CDR2 SNEGSKA (reference sequence). This CDR3 is built from 17 residues.

This chain links TRBV12-5 with TRBJ2-3, with 7 bases aligning to TRBD1. Germline V CDR1 and CDR2: LGHNT, FRNRAP. The ends lost 3 bases at V and 5 bases at J; junction bases unmatched: 5. This CDR3 is built from 14 residues. In DNA form, the CDR3 reads TGTGCTAGTGGTTTTACAGGGGCGGAAGATACGCAGTATTTT. Translating gives CASGFTGAEDTQYF. The variable domain in full, with the rest retrieved from reference TRBV12-5 and TRBJ2-3, is DARVTQTPRHKVTEMGQEVTMRCQPILGHNTVFWYRQTMMQGLELLAYFRNRAPLDDSGMPKDRFSAEMPDATLATLKIQPSEPRDSAVYFCASGFTGAEDTQYFGPGTRLTVL.

The chain employs TRBV21-1 and TRBJ2-7. TRBV21-1 has pseudogene status. The CDR3 is made up of 16 amino acids. CDR3 DNA: TGTGCCAGCAGCAAAAATCTGGCAGCCAGCTCCTACGAGCAGTACTTC. This translates into CASSKNLAASSYEQYF.

The chain couples TRBV4-3 to TRBJ1-5; D uncertain. The CDR3 is 14 residues long. V lost 5 bases and J lost 2, with 10 bases in between. The germline V gene has CDR1 LGHNA and CDR2 YSLEER. The CDR3 DNA sequence: TGCGCCAGCAGCGCTCTCGGGCGCAATCAGCCCCAGCATTTT. It codes for CASSALGRNQPQHF.

In its sample, this clonotype was seen many times. The chain's CDR3 is CASTKTGTGGEQYF. For the CDR3, the DNA is TGTGCCAGCACCAAAACCGGGACAGGGGGCGAGCAGTACTTC. The chain joins TRBV6-5 to TRBJ2-7; 11 bases line up with TRBD1. Germline loops: CDR1 MNHEY, CDR2 SVGAGI. The CDR3 loop spans 14 amino acids. J gave up 6 bases and V 7 bases, and 8 bases lay outside the gene matches.

In this sample, this clonotype turned up a few times. The V gene is TRBV20-1, the J gene TRBJ2-1, with TRBD1 identical over 8 bases. CDR3 length equals 16 residues. Unmatched junction bases numbered 11, after V lost 0 bases and J lost 7 bases. Germline values: CDR1 DFQATT, CDR2 SNEGSKA (reference sequence). CDR3 sequence (DNA): TGCAGTGCTAGAGATCAGGGGGCTGAGCACCTGAATGAGCAGTTCTTC. This sequence encodes CSARDQGAEHLNEQFF.

This rearrangement joins TRBV29-1 to TRBJ2-7, with TRBD2 matching 7 bases. From germline, CDR1 is SQVTM and CDR2 ANQGSEA. The CDR3 runs 13 residues. After removal of 2 bases from V and 5 bases from J, the junction contained 6 bases not matched to a gene. CDR3 bases: TGCAGCGTTGAACACGGGGGGAGCGACGAGCAGTACTTC. It is translated as CSVEHGGSDEQYF.